Below are 14 T cell receptor beta chains sequenced from a single sample in a study of PD-1 blockade in classical Hodgkin lymphoma (dated by TCRdb to about 2020). The intended sense of this specimen's time point label: cycle 1 day 1 (C1D1), immediately before nivolumab initiation. Every trial patient had relapsed following autologous stem cell transplantation, and prior brentuximab vedotin exposure was what differed among cohorts A, B and C. The protocol used for the library was the immunoSEQ multiplex PCR assay. This is the immuneACCESS table as TCRdb keeps it, with only in-frame sequences that have V and J called. A part of the clones is gone; compared with another copy, unresolved V genes explain less than half, and the rest is unexplained. Recorded for this sample are 40,000 to 50,000 clones; around 80% of them occurred a single time. Of the sample, 10% to 15% is held by the ten largest clones.

The starting material was peripheral blood mononuclear cells (PBMCs), obtained at baseline. These receptors were taken from a human donor with classical Hodgkin lymphoma.

The chain combines TRBV2 with TRBJ2-7; the match to TRBD1 covers 9 bases. Germline CDR1 is SNHLY and CDR2 is FYNNEI. The length of the CDR3 is 12 residues. V lost 8 bases to trimming and J lost 3 bases; unmatched junction nucleotides: 2. CDR3 nucleotides: TGTGCCAGCCGGGACAGGGACTACGAGCAGTACTTC. Its protein product is CASRDRDYEQYF. Full variable domain (rest looked up from reference TRBV2 and TRBJ2-7): EPEVTQTPSHQVTQMGQEVILRCVPISNHLYFYWYRQILGQKVEFLVSFYNNEISEKSEIFDDQFSVERPDGSNFTLKIRSTKLEDSAMYFCASRDRDYEQYFGPGTRLTVT.

The chain is built from TRBV6-5 and TRBJ1-2; D is undetermined. V was pared by 0 bases and J by 3 bases, with 14 bases between. Germline lookup yields CDR1 MNHEY and CDR2 SVGAGI. The length of the CDR3 is 16 residues. CDR3: CASSYSPYGSDYGYTF. CDR3 DNA: TGTGCCAGCAGTTACTCCCCCTACGGATCCGACTATGGCTACACCTTC.

This chain connects TRBV5-4 to TRBJ2-2, with 10 bases identical to TRBD2. Looked up from germline, CDR1 is SGHNT and CDR2 is YYREEE (reference sequence). The V segment lost 1 base and the J segment 5 bases; nucleotides outside the gene matches: 8. CDR3 length: 17 amino acids. CDR3 amino acids: CASSLHQRGGRTGELFF. CDR3 DNA: TGTGCCAGCAGCTTGCACCAGCGGGGGGGTAGAACCGGGGAGCTGTTTTTT.

This clone was seen once. The J gene is TRBJ2-3, the V gene TRBV29-1, with no clear D. V lost 7 bases to trimming and J lost 12 bases, with 17 bases between them. The CDR3 covers 11 residues. Germline V CDR1 and CDR2: SQVTM, ANQGSEA. CDR3 sequence (DNA): TGCAGCGATACAGTGGTCTCCTCCCAGTATTTT. Its translation: CSDTVVSSQYF.

This sequence joins TRBV5-1 and TRBJ1-1; D gene ambiguous. The CDR3 sequence is 14 residues long. V lost 3 bases, J lost 6 bases, and 15 bases lay in between. Germline CDR1 is SGHRS and CDR2 is YFSETQ. CDR3 region: CASSSDTGIAEAFF. The CDR3 nucleotides read TGCGCCAGCAGCTCTGACACCGGCATTGCTGAAGCTTTCTTT.

This clone was counted a few times. V usage is TRBV7-9 and J usage is TRBJ1-3, with D tentatively TRBD1 (5 bases). The V gene's germline CDR1 is SEHNR and CDR2 FQNEAQ (reference sequence). V was pared by 10 bases and J by 4 bases, with 17 bases between. CDR3 length: 14 amino acids. CDR3: CATSKTVRGNTIYF. The CDR3 coding sequence is TGTGCCACCTCTAAGACAGTCCGGGGAAACACCATATATTTT.

A single count supports this clone. The chain carries TRBV2 and TRBJ2-7; 7 bases fit TRBD1. The V and J ends lost 6 bases and 3 bases, in that order; junction bases with no gene match: 8. From germline, CDR1 is SNHLY and CDR2 FYNNEI. The CDR3 spans 14 residues. The CDR3: CASSPWAGGYEQYF. CDR3 bases: TGTGCCAGCAGCCCGTGGGCAGGGGGCTACGAGCAGTACTTC.

This clone was found once. The same CDR3 is also encoded by other DNA sequences in this sample. The gene calls are TRBV5-5 and TRBJ2-7; D gene ambiguous. Germline lookup yields CDR1 SGHKS and CDR2 YYEKEE (reference sequence). Trimming pared 0 bases from V and 2 bases from J, leaving 6 bases between. The CDR3 has 13 amino acids. The chain's CDR3 is CASSLVGTYEQYF. In DNA, the CDR3 is TGTGCCAGCAGCTTGGTAGGGACCTACGAGCAGTACTTC.

The J gene is TRBJ2-1, the V gene TRBV12-5, with D possibly called TRBD1 or TRBD2 (6 bases each). V was pared by 0 bases and J by 4 bases, with 13 bases between. Per germline, CDR1 LGHNT and CDR2 FRNRAP. The CDR3 length is 16 residues. CDR3 amino acids: CASGLVLGGPYNEQFF. As DNA, the CDR3 is TGTGCTAGTGGTTTGGTACTAGGGGGGCCTTACAATGAGCAGTTCTTC.

The chain has TRBV29-1 and TRBJ2-4, with D uncertain. Trimming removed 7 bases from V and 0 bases from J, with 16 bases in between. CDR3 length: 15 amino acids. CDR1 is SQVTM, CDR2 ANQGSEA, per germline. The CDR3 loop is CSALTSPVAKNIQYF. The CDR3 nucleotides are TGCAGCGCCTTAACAAGCCCCGTAGCCAAAAACATTCAGTACTTC.

The chain joins TRBV10-3 to TRBJ2-3, with a tentative D call TRBD2 (5 bases). Germline CDR1 ENHRY, CDR2 SYGVKD. This CDR3 has 12 amino acids. Trimming shortened V by 6 bases and J by 5 bases, and 9 bases separated the two germline ends. The CDR3 is CAISPGVDTQYF. The CDR3 nucleotides read TGTGCCATCAGCCCCGGGGTAGATACGCAGTATTTT.

The chain couples TRBV9 to TRBJ1-4, with 11 bases lining up with TRBD1. CDR1 is SGDLS and CDR2 is YYNGEE in the germline V gene. CDR3 size: 14 residues. V trimming: 4 bases; J trimming: 8 bases; junction bases outside the gene matches: 4. CDR3 protein: CASSPRTGGEKLFF. For the CDR3, the DNA is TGTGCCAGCAGCCCGAGGACAGGGGGCGAAAAACTGTTTTTT.

The gene calls are TRBV9 and TRBJ2-5; D uncertain. V gave up 0 bases and J gave up 1 base, with 10 bases separating them. The CDR3 covers 15 residues. CDR1 is SGDLS, CDR2 YYNGEE, per germline. The CDR3 DNA reads TGTGCCAGCAGCGTAGTGGGTCACTTCCAAGAGACCCAGTACTTC. It is translated as CASSVVGHFQETQYF.

This clone was counted ten times or more. The chain combines TRBV6-6 with TRBJ2-1; D is perhaps TRBD2 (6 bases). The V end was cut by 0 bases, the J end by 10 bases, with 10 bases between. CDR1 is MNHNY and CDR2 is SVGAGI in the germline V gene (reference sequence). CDR3 length: 13 amino acids. The CDR3 DNA follows: TGTGCCAGCAGTTACTCGAAGGGGAGGGAGCAGTTCTTC. Its protein product is CASSYSKGREQFF.